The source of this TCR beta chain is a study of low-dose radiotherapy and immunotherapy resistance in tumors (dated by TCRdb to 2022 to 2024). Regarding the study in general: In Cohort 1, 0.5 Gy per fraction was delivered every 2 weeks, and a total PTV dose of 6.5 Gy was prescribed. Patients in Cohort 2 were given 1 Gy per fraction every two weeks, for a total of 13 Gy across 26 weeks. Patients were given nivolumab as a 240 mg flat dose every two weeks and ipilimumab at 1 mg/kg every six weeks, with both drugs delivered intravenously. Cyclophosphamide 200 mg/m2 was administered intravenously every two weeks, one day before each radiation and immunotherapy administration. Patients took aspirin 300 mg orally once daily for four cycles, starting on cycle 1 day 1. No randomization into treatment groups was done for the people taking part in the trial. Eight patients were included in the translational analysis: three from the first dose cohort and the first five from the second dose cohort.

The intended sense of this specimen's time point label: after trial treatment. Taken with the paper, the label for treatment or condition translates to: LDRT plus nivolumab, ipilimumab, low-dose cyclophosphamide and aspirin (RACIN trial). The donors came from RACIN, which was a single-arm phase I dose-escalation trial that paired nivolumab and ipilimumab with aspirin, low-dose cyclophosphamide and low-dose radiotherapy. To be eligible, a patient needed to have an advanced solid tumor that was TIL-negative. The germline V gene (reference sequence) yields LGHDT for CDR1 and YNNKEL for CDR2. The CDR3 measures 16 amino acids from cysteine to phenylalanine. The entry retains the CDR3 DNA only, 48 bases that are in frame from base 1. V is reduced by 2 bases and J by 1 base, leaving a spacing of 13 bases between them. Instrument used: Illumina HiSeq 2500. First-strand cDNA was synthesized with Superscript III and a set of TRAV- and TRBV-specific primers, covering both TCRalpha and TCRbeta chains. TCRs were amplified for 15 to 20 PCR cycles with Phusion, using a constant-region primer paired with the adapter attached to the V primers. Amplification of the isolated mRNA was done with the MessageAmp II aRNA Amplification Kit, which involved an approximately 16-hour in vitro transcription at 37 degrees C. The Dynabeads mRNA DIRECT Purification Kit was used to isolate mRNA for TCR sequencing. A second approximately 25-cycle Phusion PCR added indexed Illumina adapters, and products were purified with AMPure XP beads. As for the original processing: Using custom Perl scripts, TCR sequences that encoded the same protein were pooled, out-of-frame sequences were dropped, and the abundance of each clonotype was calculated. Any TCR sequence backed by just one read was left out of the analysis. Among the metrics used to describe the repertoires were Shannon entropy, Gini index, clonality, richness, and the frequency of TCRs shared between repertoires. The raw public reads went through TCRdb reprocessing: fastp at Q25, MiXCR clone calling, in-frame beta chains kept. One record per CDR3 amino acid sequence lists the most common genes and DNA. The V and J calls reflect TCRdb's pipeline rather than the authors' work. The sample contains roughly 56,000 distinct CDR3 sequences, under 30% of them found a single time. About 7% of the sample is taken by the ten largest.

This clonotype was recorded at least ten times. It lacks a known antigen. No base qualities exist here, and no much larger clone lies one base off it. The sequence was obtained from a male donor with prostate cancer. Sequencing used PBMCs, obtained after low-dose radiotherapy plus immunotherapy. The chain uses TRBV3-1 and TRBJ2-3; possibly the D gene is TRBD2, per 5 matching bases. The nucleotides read TGTGCCAGCAGCCAACCTGGACTGACGGGCACAGATACGCAGTATTTT. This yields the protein CASSQPGLTGTDTQYF.